This T cell receptor beta chain is from a study of control samples from healthy donors and cancer patients. Generated by immunoSEQ multiplex PCR, the TCRdb table keeps only in-frame clones and is missing some. The table has approximately 30,000 clones, around 94% seen once. Trimming took off 5 bases at V and 2 bases at J, with 10 bases between the two ends. The CDR3 runs to 13 residues. Germline V gene lookup returns CDR1 SGHVS and CDR2 FQNEAQ. This clonotype was sampled from a man in his 60s in good health. V and J are TRBV7-8 and TRBJ2-7; D is unresolved. Sequenced: blood. For the CDR3, the DNA is TGTGCCAGCAGCCCCCCAGTAACCTACGAGCAGTACTTC. Translation gives CASSPPVTYEQYF.